Reported below is one T cell receptor (beta chain). Its antigen is still unknown. The sample belongs to a study of response to subunit inactivated influenza vaccine. Study findings and constraints: After each seasonal influenza vaccination, few new T cells are recruited, the authors suggested.

TCRdb processed the RT-PCR reads anew with MiXCR; each CDR3 protein has one entry. Of under 550,000 distinct CDR3 sequences listed, more than 7% are singletons. This CDR3 is 14 amino acids long. The germline CDR1 and CDR2 sequences are MNHEY and SMNVEV (reference sequence). V was shortened by 6 bases and J by 5 bases, with 16 bases between the two germline ends. The sample in question was PBMCs from blood, obtained less than 30 months after vaccination. The origin of this receptor is a man between 50 and 69 years old who received an inactivated influenza vaccine. The rearrangement links TRBV27 to TRBJ2-5; possible D gene TRBD2, 5 bases. The CDR3 DNA is TGTGCCAGCAGCCCAGACTACCGTCGGGAGACCCAGTACTTC. Protein product: CASSPDYRRETQYF.